This TCR beta chain was documented in a study of patients and donors after allogeneic stem cell transplantation. Using its own MiXCR run on the RT-PCR reads, TCRdb lists one record per CDR3 protein. The table has about 960,000 distinct CDR3 sequences, 15% to 20% seen once; the top ten hold 5.5% to 6.5%. This sequence was found in a human donor who was either an allogeneic HSCT recipient or a stem cell or donor lymphocyte infusion donor (not recorded which). It is not recorded whose cells these are; they may come from a transplant donor. Sequenced material: blood, either unsorted or a sorted T cell fraction (not recorded which).

The CDR3 here is CASSQQGAYGYTF. The DNA for the CDR3 is TGTGCCAGCAGCCAACAGGGCGCCTATGGCTACACCTTC. The chain recombines TRBV7-9 with TRBJ1-2, with D tentatively TRBD1 (6 bases). Looked up from germline, CDR1 is SEHNR and CDR2 is FQNEAQ (reference sequence). V was cut by 5 bases and J by 4 bases, with 11 bases left in between. The CDR3 loop spans 13 amino acids.